The 20 T cell receptor beta chains in this list originate from one sample, sequenced in a study of T cell responses to AZD1222 COVID-19 vaccine. Measured with immunoSEQ multiplex PCR; TCRdb has only the in-frame clones, and not every one. There are roughly 130,000 clones in the sample; approximately 90% occur only once, and just over 5.5% lies in the top ten. Sample: peripheral blood, taken on day 0 of AZD1222 vaccination. The receptor source for this set is an adult in good health.

The V call is TRBV12-3 or TRBV12-4, the J call TRBJ1-1; D is undetermined. The V gene lost 4 bases and the J gene lost 4 bases, with 10 bases spanning the gap. The length of the CDR3 is 13 residues. CDR3 loop: CASSSHPFTEAFF. CDR3 DNA sequence: TGTGCCAGCAGTTCCCACCCTTTCACTGAAGCTTTCTTT.

V gene TRBV3-1 (or the pseudogene TRBV3-2) combines with J gene TRBJ2-3; 7 positions agree with TRBD2. The CDR3 contains 13 residues. V lost 4 bases to trimming and J lost 9 bases; unmatched junction nucleotides: 7. Germline CDR1 is LGHDT and CDR2 is YNNKEL (reference sequence). The CDR3 reads CASSLLQRGTQYF. As DNA, the CDR3 is TGTGCCAGCAGCCTACTGCAGCGGGGAACGCAGTATTTT.

The chain's CDR3 is CASVGLQGRTEAFF. The CDR3 region has the DNA TGTGCCAGCGTTGGCCTACAGGGGAGAACTGAAGCTTTCTTT. V usage is TRBV6-6 and J usage is TRBJ1-1; TRBD1 matches 7 bases. The CDR3 length is 14 residues. V was pared by 8 bases and J by 5 bases, with 11 bases of the junction left unmatched. The germline V gene encodes CDR1 MNHNY and CDR2 SVGAGI (reference sequence).

The chain has TRBV28 and TRBJ1-1, with TRBD1 matching 9 bases. The CDR3 runs to 16 residues. V dropped 3 bases and J dropped 4; count of bases not matched to a gene: 9. CDR1 and CDR2 from the germline V gene are MDHEN and SYDVKM. The CDR3 nucleotides read TGTGCCAGCAGTTTCGGATCGACAGGGGGAAGCACTGAAGCTTTCTTT. Translating it yields CASSFGSTGGSTEAFF.

The chain couples TRBV6-5 to TRBJ1-1, with D possibly matching TRBD1 (5 bases). V lost 0 bases and J lost 2, with 10 bases in between. This CDR3 has 15 residues. Germline V gene data show CDR1 as MNHEY and CDR2 as SVGAGI. CDR3 nucleotide sequence: TGTGCCAGCAGTTACTCGGGGGGGTTCAACACTGAAGCTTTCTTT. Protein: CASSYSGGFNTEAFF.

The CDR3 protein is CASSLEVGANYGYTF. The CDR3, as DNA: TGTGCCAGCAGCTTAGAGGTGGGAGCTAACTATGGCTACACCTTC. V gene TRBV7-2 combines with J gene TRBJ1-2; D gene uncertain. Per germline, CDR1 SGHTA and CDR2 FQGNSA. This CDR3 is built from 15 residues. Trimming shortened V by 1 base and J by 0 bases, and 9 bases separated the two germline ends.

The J gene is TRBJ2-7, the V gene TRBV5-1; 9 positions match TRBD1. This CDR3 comprises 17 residues. V was pared by 0 bases and J by 1 base, with 8 bases of the junction left unmatched. Germline V gene data show CDR1 as SGHRS and CDR2 as YFSETQ. The CDR3 DNA reads as TGCGCCAGCAGCTTGGCCTCCGGGACAGGGAGGTCCTACGAGCAGTACTTC. This encodes CASSLASGTGRSYEQYF.

This clone occurred once. The rearrangement joins TRBV5-4 to TRBJ2-3; tentative D call: TRBD1 (5 bases). Germline CDR1 SGHNT, CDR2 YYREEE (reference sequence). The CDR3 is made up of 15 amino acids. The germline V and J ends were trimmed by 2 bases and 0 bases, with 10 bases remaining between them. The CDR3 spells CASSFQGVSTDTQYF. In nucleotides, the CDR3 is TGTGCCAGCAGCTTCCAGGGTGTGAGCACAGATACGCAGTATTTT.

There are a few counts of this clone. V is TRBV7-2 and J is TRBJ2-3; 8 bases line up with TRBD2. Germline CDR1 reads SGHTA; CDR2 reads FQGNSA. There are 15 residues in the CDR3. The V segment lost 4 bases and the J segment 6 bases; nucleotides outside the gene matches: 9. This CDR3 reads CASSWLSGSSDTQYF. For the CDR3, the DNA is TGTGCCAGCAGCTGGTTAAGCGGGAGTTCGGATACGCAGTATTTT.

The J gene is TRBJ2-1, the V gene TRBV9; TRBD2 agrees at 7 bases. CDR1 SGDLS and CDR2 YYNGEE come from the germline V gene. This CDR3 is built from 14 residues. V gave up 3 bases and J gave up 5 bases; unmatched junction bases: 5. The CDR3 sequence is CASSAPSGNNEQFF. For the CDR3, the DNA is TGTGCCAGCAGCGCACCTAGCGGAAACAATGAGCAGTTCTTC. Based on the CDR3 plus reference TRBV9 and TRBJ2-1, the full variable domain is DSGVTQTPKHLITATGQRVTLRCSPRSGDLSVYWYQQSLDQGLQFLIQYYNGEERAKGNILERFSAQQFPDLHSELNLSSLELGDSALYFCASSAPSGNNEQFFGPGTRLTVL.

The chain carries TRBV5-6 and TRBJ1-2, with 7 bases identical to TRBD1. The junction had 13 bases not matched to a gene; V was cut back by 4 bases and J by 4 bases. The germline CDR1 and CDR2 sequences are SGHDT and YYEEEE. The CDR3 is 16 residues long. Here the CDR3 reads CASSAPRQGPSYGYTF. For the CDR3, the DNA is TGTGCCAGCAGCGCTCCCCGACAGGGTCCTAGCTATGGCTACACCTTC.

V and J are TRBV6-5 and TRBJ2-1, with 10 bases fitting TRBD2. Trimming at V came to 6 bases and at J to 7 bases, leaving 6 bases not matched to a gene. The CDR3 has 14 amino acids. Germline CDR1 MNHEY, CDR2 SVGAGI. The CDR3 bases are TGTGCCAGCAGATCCGGGACTAGCGCGAATGAGCAGTTCTTC. Translated: CASRSGTSANEQFF.

CDR3 residues: CAYDRDREPPNYGYTF. The DNA of the CDR3 is TGTGCCTACGACCGGGACAGGGAACCTCCTAACTATGGCTACACCTTC. This chain connects TRBV30 to TRBJ1-2; TRBD1 agrees at 9 bases. There are 16 residues in the CDR3. The germline V gene encodes CDR1 GTSNPN and CDR2 SVGIG (reference sequence). The V segment lost 7 bases and the J segment 0 bases; nucleotides outside the gene matches: 12.

The chain is built from TRBV4-1 and TRBJ2-7; 9 bases are a match to TRBD2. Trimming took 3 bases from V and 5 from J; bases not matched to a gene: 2. CDR1 and CDR2 from the germline V gene are MGHRA and YSYEKL. The CDR3 runs 13 residues. CDR3: CASSQRLADEQYF. For the CDR3, the DNA is TGCGCCAGCAGCCAGCGACTAGCGGACGAGCAGTACTTC.

The V and J genes are TRBV10-3 and TRBJ1-1; the match to TRBD1 covers 7 bases. With V trimmed by 4 bases and J by 0 bases, 11 bases remained unmatched. The CDR3 is 17 amino acids. Germline assignment: CDR1 ENHRY and CDR2 SYGVKD. This chain's CDR3 is CAISAAGGSSMNTEAFF. The CDR3 region has the DNA TGTGCCATCAGTGCGGCAGGGGGGTCGTCAATGAACACTGAAGCTTTCTTT.

This chain's CDR3 is CATSDGDRFYGYTF. The CDR3 DNA is TGTGCCACCAGTGACGGGGACAGGTTCTATGGCTACACCTTC. The V gene is TRBV24-1, the J gene TRBJ1-2; 8 nucleotides match TRBD1. Trimming removed 4 bases from V and 4 bases from J; junction bases left unmatched: 4. The CDR3 covers 14 residues. Germline values: CDR1 KGHDR, CDR2 SFDVKD.

The CDR3 protein is CAWKGGTNSPLHF. In DNA form, the CDR3 reads TGTGCCTGGAAAGGAGGTACTAATTCACCCCTCCACTTT. The genes are TRBV30 and TRBJ1-6, with D uncertain. V was cut by 4 bases and J by 6 bases, with 10 bases left in between. In germline, CDR1 is GTSNPN, CDR2 SVGIG (reference sequence). The CDR3 has 13 residues.

This clone occurred a few times. This chain connects TRBV7-9 to TRBJ1-2; 8 bases are shared with TRBD1. The V gene's germline CDR1 is SEHNR and CDR2 FQNEAQ (reference sequence). CDR3 length: 16 residues. V was pared by 0 bases and J by 8 bases, with 11 bases of the junction left unmatched. Here the CDR3 DNA reads TGTGCCAGCAGCTTAGCGGGGTCAGGGGGCGGTTTCGGCTACACCTTC. Its translation: CASSLAGSGGGFGYTF.

V and J are TRBV7-2 and TRBJ1-5; maybe TRBD1 (5 bases). Germline V CDR1 and CDR2: SGHTA, FQGNSA. Between the trimmed V and J ends, which lost 4 bases and 1 base, there was a span of 8 bases. The CDR3 totals 14 residues. This CDR3 reads CASSSQESNQPQHF. DNA for the CDR3: TGTGCCAGCAGCTCACAGGAGAGCAATCAGCCCCAGCATTTT.

This clone was counted ten times or more. The CDR3 coding sequence is TGTGCCAGCAGTGACGGGGCGAGGGACTACAATGAGCAGTTCTTC. Protein: CASSDGARDYNEQFF. The genes are TRBV6-4 and TRBJ2-1; possibly TRBD1 or TRBD2 for D (5 bases each). The length of the CDR3 is 15 residues. Germline V gene lookup returns CDR1 MRHNA and CDR2 SNTAGT. With 2 bases removed from V and 3 bases from J, the gap between germline ends came to 11 bases.